One and the same sample provided the 10 T cell receptor beta chains below, sequenced in a study of Ad26.COV2.S vaccination and SARS-CoV-2 variants. Treatment indicated: 15 to 20 received Ad26.COV2.S at low or high dose, single or two shots; several received placebo; per-sample allocation not given. Sample collection was performed on day 63 after the first vaccine or placebo injection. The method was immunoSEQ multiplex PCR; TCRdb's version includes in-frame clones alone and lacks a portion of them. The sample has more than 300,000 clones, around nine tenths seen once. The source was peripheral blood, collected in a trial of Ad26.COV2.S vaccine versus placebo. All receptors come from a person aged 18 to 59 who received the Ad26.COV2.S COVID-19 vaccine or a placebo.

The chain is built from TRBV28 and TRBJ2-3; D not certain. Germline lookup yields CDR1 MDHEN and CDR2 SYDVKM. V was shortened by 5 bases and J by 0 bases, with 12 bases between the two germline ends. CDR3 size: 15 residues. The CDR3: CASSPRGTSTDTQYF. The CDR3 DNA sequence: TGTGCCAGCAGTCCACGAGGCACCAGCACAGATACGCAGTATTTT.

The count of this clone is one. This sequence joins TRBV14 and TRBJ2-7, with 7 bases fitting TRBD1. Germline loops: CDR1 SGHDN, CDR2 FVKESK. This CDR3 comprises 13 residues. The trim removed 5 bases at V and 6 bases at J, leaving 7 bases unmatched. CDR3 nucleotides: TGTGCCAGCAGCGCCTACCCAGGGGGCGAGCAGTACTTC. This encodes CASSAYPGGEQYF.

The rearrangement uses TRBV29-1 and TRBJ2-3; 10 nucleotides line up with TRBD2. The germline V gene encodes CDR1 SQVTM and CDR2 ANQGSEA. The CDR3 length is 17 residues. V dropped 4 bases and J dropped 0; count of bases not matched to a gene: 10. CDR3: CSVGMFGLAASTDTQYF. The CDR3 nucleotides are TGCAGCGTTGGGATGTTTGGACTAGCGGCCAGCACAGATACGCAGTATTTT.

This chain connects TRBV29-1 to TRBJ1-1, with D uncertain. From germline, CDR1 is SQVTM and CDR2 ANQGSEA. V was shortened by 4 bases and J by 1 base, with 10 bases between the two germline ends. The CDR3 length is 13 residues. This CDR3 is CSVGKGGNTEAFF. The DNA for the CDR3 is TGCAGCGTTGGTAAGGGCGGGAACACTGAAGCTTTCTTT.

The J gene is TRBJ2-7, the V gene TRBV3-1 (or the pseudogene TRBV3-2); possibly TRBD2 for D (6 bases). The CDR3 extends over 13 amino acids. Germline values: CDR1 LGHDT, CDR2 YNNKEL (reference sequence). V was cut by 5 bases and J by 7 bases, with 15 bases left in between. The CDR3, as DNA: TGTGCCAGCAGCGTCGGGGGAGTGGGAGAGCAGTACTTC. Its translation is CASSVGGVGEQYF.

This chain uses TRBV4-2 with TRBJ1-2, with 8 bases identical to TRBD1. The CDR3 sequence is 13 residues long. Germline CDR1 LGHNA, CDR2 YNFKEQ. The V gene end was trimmed by 3 bases and the J gene end by 8 bases; junction bases not matched to a gene: 5. CDR3 DNA: TGTGCCAGCAGCCAGGACAGGGAAGTGGGCTACACCTTC. Residues: CASSQDREVGYTF.

The gene calls are TRBV7-9 and TRBJ2-7; D may be TRBD1 (7 bases). The V end was cut by 2 bases, the J end by 3 bases, with 20 bases between. Germline V gives CDR1 SEHNR, CDR2 FQNEAQ (reference sequence). The CDR3 is made up of 17 amino acids. The CDR3 sequence is CASSLPRTGRESYEQYF. The CDR3 DNA reads as TGTGCCAGCAGCTTACCCCGGACAGGTCGGGAGAGCTACGAGCAGTACTTC.

The chain combines TRBV29-1 with TRBJ2-1, with D uncertain. With 6 bases removed from V and 4 bases from J, the gap between germline ends came to 10 bases. Germline values: CDR1 SQVTM, CDR2 ANQGSEA. The CDR3 spans 12 residues. The CDR3 reads CSVGRQYNEQFF. Written as DNA, the CDR3 is TGCAGCGTGGGCCGACAATACAATGAGCAGTTCTTC.

The CDR3 sequence is CATSVQGNTGELFF. In DNA form, the CDR3 reads TGTGCCACCAGTGTTCAGGGGAACACCGGGGAGCTGTTTTTT. The chain combines TRBV24-1 with TRBJ2-2; TRBD1 might be the D (5 bases). CDR1 and CDR2 (germline): KGHDR, SFDVKD. The CDR3 runs to 14 residues. V lost 5 bases and J 1 base, leaving 7 bases between the germline ends.

V and J are TRBV4-1 and TRBJ1-1; 7 bases map to TRBD1. V was pared by 3 bases and J by 0 bases, with 13 bases of the junction left unmatched. The CDR3 is 18 amino acids. CDR1 is MGHRA, CDR2 YSYEKL, per germline. The DNA of the CDR3 is TGCGCCAGCAGCCACCACCCCCGGGACAGTATAATGAACACTGAAGCTTTCTTT. The encoded protein is CASSHHPRDSIMNTEAFF.